The 11 T cell receptor beta chains below come from one sample, sequenced in a study of shared clonotypes between healthy human individuals. Naive CD8 isolation took CD45RO-negative cells positively selected for CCR7 and excluded terminally differentiated effector memory CD45RA+ cells. Profiling relied on immunoSEQ multiplex PCR, and the TCRdb table lists in-frame clones only, not all of them. The sample yields about 2 million clones, about 95% seen once. The sequenced sample was naive CD8+ T cells sorted from blood. The receptors stem from a man between 18 and 29 years old in good health.

J is TRBJ2-2 and V is TRBV7-9; 7 bases fit TRBD1. CDR3 length equals 17 residues. V gave up 4 bases and J gave up 0 bases; unmatched junction bases: 8. Germline V CDR1 and CDR2: SEHNR, FQNEAQ (reference sequence). The CDR3: CASSSSRDSSNTGELFF. CDR3 bases: TGTGCCAGCAGCTCGTCCCGGGACAGCTCGAACACCGGGGAGCTGTTTTTT.

This chain uses TRBV30 with TRBJ1-6, with 9 bases lining up with TRBD1. Looked up from germline, CDR1 is GTSNPN and CDR2 is SVGIG (reference sequence). The CDR3 loop spans 17 amino acids. V gave up 4 bases and J gave up 8 bases; unmatched junction bases: 15. CDR3 DNA: TGTGCCTGGACCGGGACAGGGAATTTGGGGGAGTATTCACCCCTCCACTTT. Translation gives CAWTGTGNLGEYSPLHF.

In this sample, this clone turned up once. This chain connects TRBV7-9 to TRBJ2-5; 9 nucleotides line up with TRBD1. V gave up 5 bases and J gave up 5 bases; unmatched junction bases: 6. The CDR3 is 14 residues long. Per germline, CDR1 SEHNR and CDR2 FQNEAQ (reference sequence). This CDR3 is CASSQRTGDETQYF. As DNA, the CDR3 is TGTGCCAGCAGCCAGAGGACAGGGGATGAGACCCAGTACTTC.

This chain links TRBV4-1 with TRBJ1-6; D not resolved. The length of the CDR3 is 16 residues. Germline CDR1 and CDR2: MGHRA and YSYEKL. Trimming pared 3 bases from V and 2 bases from J, leaving 11 bases between. The CDR3 nucleotides read TGCGCCAGCAGCCACAACGAGGAAGCCTATAATTCACCCCTCCACTTT. Translating it yields CASSHNEEAYNSPLHF.

This chain joins TRBV28 and TRBJ1-5; tentative D call: TRBD1 (6 bases). This CDR3 is 13 amino acids long. Trimming stripped 6 bases from V and 5 bases from J, with 11 bases between. The germline V gene encodes CDR1 MDHEN and CDR2 SYDVKM. This CDR3 reads CASRRQEDQPQHF. The CDR3 DNA reads TGTGCCAGCAGGAGACAGGAGGATCAGCCCCAGCATTTT.

The V gene is TRBV28, the J gene TRBJ2-7; possible D gene TRBD1, 6 bases. Germline V gives CDR1 MDHEN, CDR2 SYDVKM. CDR3 length equals 11 residues. V lost 5 bases and J 7 bases, leaving 9 bases between the germline ends. CDR3: CASSGGAEQYF. The CDR3 nucleotides are TGTGCCAGCAGTGGGGGCGCGGAGCAGTACTTC.

The chain carries TRBV2 and TRBJ2-1; D not resolved. Trimming removed 0 bases at V and 8 bases at J, with 11 bases between. The CDR3 has 14 amino acids. Germline lookup yields CDR1 SNHLY and CDR2 FYNNEI. Here the CDR3 DNA reads TGTGCCAGCAGTGAAGCGGTTGGGTTTGATGAGCAGTTCTTC. Encoded protein: CASSEAVGFDEQFF.

The V and J genes are TRBV28 and TRBJ2-4; D tentatively reads TRBD1 or TRBD2 (5 bases each). V was shortened by 1 base and J by 8 bases, with 15 bases between the two germline ends. Germline CDR1 is MDHEN and CDR2 is SYDVKM. This CDR3 comprises 15 residues. The CDR3 sequence is CASSLSGTSGDIQYF. DNA of the CDR3: TGTGCCAGCAGTTTATCGGGGACCAGCGGAGACATTCAGTACTTC. Full variable domain (rest looked up from reference TRBV28 and TRBJ2-4): DVKVTQSSRYLVKRTGEKVFLECVQDMDHENMFWYRQDPGLGLRLIYFSYDVKMKEKGDIPEGYSVSREKKERFSLILESASTNQTSMYLCASSLSGTSGDIQYFGAGTRLSVL.

Here the CDR3 DNA reads TGTGCCAGCAGTGAAGGGGTTAGCGAACCTTCCAATGAGCAGTTCTTC. Encoded protein: CASSEGVSEPSNEQFF. The J gene is TRBJ2-1, the V gene TRBV6-1, with D possibly matching TRBD2 (5 bases). Germline CDR1 reads MNHNS; CDR2 reads SASEGT. The CDR3 runs 16 residues. Trimming removed 1 base from V and 6 bases from J, with 16 bases in between.

V usage is TRBV7-6 and J usage is TRBJ1-1, with 7 bases matching TRBD1. The CDR3 is made up of 15 amino acids. Losses at the gene ends were 5 bases for V and 2 bases for J; bases not matched to a gene: 8. The germline V gene encodes CDR1 SGHVS and CDR2 FNYEAQ. CDR3 coding DNA: TGTGCCAGCAGCAAAAAGACAGGGTATAACACTGAAGCTTTCTTT. Protein product: CASSKKTGYNTEAFF.

The chain combines TRBV4-3 with TRBJ1-2; unclear D gene. The germline V and J ends were trimmed by 0 bases and 6 bases, with 11 bases remaining between them. There are 14 residues in the CDR3. The germline gives CDR1 LGHNA, CDR2 YSLEER. CDR3 in amino acids: CASSQDVGTDGYTF. CDR3 DNA: TGCGCCAGCAGCCAAGACGTCGGTACGGATGGCTACACCTTC.